This entry lists 28 T cell receptor beta chains sequenced from one sample in a study of shared clonotypes between healthy human individuals. This table comes from immunoSEQ multiplex PCR, and its TCRdb copy is limited to in-frame clones, with some not included. The sample carries millions of clones, roughly 95% recorded once. The source material was naive CD4+ T cells sorted from blood. As to subset: CD45RA+ positively selected. The receptors were gathered from a young man in good health.

The chain links TRBV5-6 to TRBJ2-1; D might be TRBD2 (5 bases). Germline V CDR1 and CDR2: SGHDT, YYEEEE. V was cut by 7 bases and J by 1 base, with 15 bases left in between. This CDR3 has 15 amino acids. The CDR3, as DNA: TGTGCCAGCGCCCTGCTCCCGGGGTCCTACAATGAGCAGTTCTTC. This translates into CASALLPGSYNEQFF. The variable domain in full, with the rest retrieved from reference TRBV5-6 and TRBJ2-1, is DAGVTQSPTHLIKTRGQQVTLRCSPKSGHDTVSWYQQALGQGPQFIFQYYEEEERQRGNFPDRFSGHQFPNYSSELNVNALLLGDSALYLCASALLPGSYNEQFFGPGTRLTVL.

The rearrangement joins TRBV25-1 to TRBJ2-1; 8 bases agree with TRBD1. CDR1 and CDR2 (germline): MGHDK, SYGVNS. CDR3 length: 16 residues. The V segment lost 3 bases and the J segment 6 bases; nucleotides outside the gene matches: 10. Here the CDR3 reads CASSDTGTGRINEQFF. CDR3 nucleotides: TGTGCCAGCAGTGATACCGGGACAGGAAGGATCAATGAGCAGTTCTTC.

The genes are TRBV25-1 and TRBJ2-7, with D unclear. The CDR3 sequence is 15 residues long. Trimming removed 4 bases at V and 2 bases at J, with 15 bases between. Germline V gene data show CDR1 as MGHDK and CDR2 as SYGVNS. The CDR3 region is CASSAPGSLTYEQYF. CDR3 in DNA: TGTGCCAGCAGTGCTCCCGGATCGCTTACCTACGAGCAGTACTTC.

This rearrangement joins TRBV28 to TRBJ1-5; TRBD1 might be the D (5 bases). This CDR3 comprises 13 residues. V was shortened by 7 bases and J by 3 bases, with 10 bases between the two germline ends. The germline CDR1 and CDR2 sequences are MDHEN and SYDVKM. This chain's CDR3 is CASNKGPNQPQHF. Written as DNA, the CDR3 is TGTGCCAGCAACAAGGGGCCCAATCAGCCCCAGCATTTT. The full variable domain, rest sourced from reference TRBV28 and TRBJ1-5, is DVKVTQSSRYLVKRTGEKVFLECVQDMDHENMFWYRQDPGLGLRLIYFSYDVKMKEKGDIPEGYSVSREKKERFSLILESASTNQTSMYLCASNKGPNQPQHFGDGTRLSIL.

This sequence joins TRBV7-3 and TRBJ2-2; D unresolved. In germline, CDR1 is SGHTA, CDR2 FQGTGA. V was clipped by 3 bases and J by 7 bases, with 3 bases between them. The CDR3 consists of 11 residues. CDR3 in DNA: TGTGCCAGCAGCTTCGACGGGGAGCTGTTTTTT. Its protein is CASSFDGELFF.

The chain has TRBV11-3 and TRBJ2-1, with D perhaps given as TRBD1 or TRBD2 (6 bases each). Germline lookup yields CDR1 SGHNT and CDR2 YENEEA. Trimming removed 1 base at V and 2 bases at J, with 9 bases between. The CDR3 is made up of 15 amino acids. CDR3 loop: CASSLGGAAYNEQFF. The DNA for the CDR3 is TGTGCCAGCAGCTTAGGGGGGGCCGCCTACAATGAGCAGTTCTTC.

The chain has TRBV5-6 and TRBJ2-7; D might be TRBD1 (5 bases). Germline CDR1 and CDR2: SGHDT and YYEEEE. The V end lost 0 bases, the J end lost 0 bases, and 13 bases lay between the germline ends. CDR3 length: 16 residues. CDR3 sequence: CASSLGRRQISYEQYF. CDR3 sequence (DNA): TGTGCCAGCAGCTTGGGACGTCGACAGATCTCCTACGAGCAGTACTTC. Variable domain in full (rest from reference TRBV5-6 and TRBJ2-7): DAGVTQSPTHLIKTRGQQVTLRCSPKSGHDTVSWYQQALGQGPQFIFQYYEEEERQRGNFPDRFSGHQFPNYSSELNVNALLLGDSALYLCASSLGRRQISYEQYFGPGTRLTVT.

Of note for this clone: Germline is not matched at one junction end, which may reflect a read error. This chain links TRBV6-1 with TRBJ2-7; D is possibly TRBD2 (7 bases). The CDR3 covers 11 residues. Germline V gives CDR1 MNHNS, CDR2 SASEGT. The CDR3, as DNA: TGTGCCAGCACCAAAGGGGGGGGATGGGACTTC. Protein: CASTKGGGWDF.

The gene calls are TRBV7-9 and TRBJ2-7; 8 bases align to TRBD1. The CDR3 is 13 amino acids. After removal of 5 bases from V and 6 bases from J, the junction contained 6 bases not matched to a gene. Germline V gives CDR1 SEHNR, CDR2 FQNEAQ (reference sequence). CDR3 loop: CASSRQGRSEQYF. Written as DNA, the CDR3 is TGTGCCAGCAGCCGACAGGGGAGAAGCGAGCAGTACTTC.

The chain has TRBV19 and TRBJ1-5; 7 nucleotides line up with TRBD1. This CDR3 contains 16 residues. J lost 3 bases, V lost 7 bases, and 12 bases had no gene match. Germline-derived CDR1 and CDR2 are LNHDA and SQIVND (reference sequence). The CDR3, as DNA: TGTGCCAGTACCACTCCGGGACAGCGCTACAATCAGCCCCAGCATTTT. It translates to CASTTPGQRYNQPQHF. The full variable domain, its missing parts supplied by reference TRBV19 and TRBJ1-5, is DGGITQSPKYLFRKEGQNVTLSCEQNLNHDAMYWYRQDPGQGLRLIYYSQIVNDFQKGDIAEGYSVSREKKESFPLTVTSAQKNPTAFYLCASTTPGQRYNQPQHFGDGTRLSIL.

This clone was seen a single time. This rearrangement joins TRBV5-5 to TRBJ1-1, with D hard to call. This CDR3 spans 13 amino acids. V lost 2 bases and J lost 5, with 10 bases in between. The V gene's germline CDR1 is SGHKS and CDR2 YYEKEE (reference sequence). The CDR3 nucleotides read TGTGCCAGCAGCTTTAATTACTGGACTGAAGCTTTCTTT. It specifies CASSFNYWTEAFF.

V and J are TRBV5-6 and TRBJ2-1, with 8 bases identical to TRBD1. This CDR3 contains 17 residues. Germline values: CDR1 SGHDT, CDR2 YYEEEE. V was clipped by 4 bases and J by 2 bases; unmatched bases: 11. CDR3 coding DNA: TGTGCCAGCAGCCCAGACAGGGGCTCTAGACCCTACAATGAGCAGTTCTTC. It translates to CASSPDRGSRPYNEQFF.

The V call is TRBV29-1, the J call TRBJ2-1, with D perhaps TRBD1 (6 bases). Deletions cut 3 bases from V and 7 bases from J, with 13 bases between. The CDR3 has 13 amino acids. Germline V CDR1 and CDR2: SQVTM, ANQGSEA. This chain's CDR3 is CSVERTAGNEQFF. As DNA, the CDR3 is TGCAGCGTTGAGCGGACAGCTGGGAATGAGCAGTTCTTC.

The V gene is TRBV5-1, the J gene TRBJ1-2, with D unresolved. Trimming took 4 bases from V and 5 from J, leaving 9 bases between them. The CDR3 consists of 12 residues. Germline V gene lookup returns CDR1 SGHRS and CDR2 YFSETQ. The CDR3 here is CASSPRAYGYTF. The CDR3 nucleotides read TGCGCCAGCAGCCCCCGGGCTTATGGCTACACCTTC.

Notes on this clone: This CDR3 is also generated by other DNA sequences in the sample. This chain connects TRBV5-6 to TRBJ2-3; no definite D call. The CDR3 extends over 13 amino acids. Germline lookup yields CDR1 SGHDT and CDR2 YYEEEE. The ends were cut back, 0 bases at V and 2 bases at J, with 4 bases in the middle. CDR3 DNA: TGTGCCAGCAGCTTGGGGTCCACAGATACGCAGTATTTT. Protein sequence: CASSLGSTDTQYF.

V is TRBV5-1 and J is TRBJ2-1; D gene ambiguous. The CDR3 runs 16 residues. Germline CDR1 is SGHRS and CDR2 is YFSETQ. V lost 2 bases, J lost 1 base, and 13 bases lay in between. The CDR3 region is CASSFYAVGSYNEQFF. The DNA of the CDR3 is TGCGCCAGCAGCTTTTACGCGGTGGGTTCCTACAATGAGCAGTTCTTC.

This clone was seen once. This chain links TRBV4-1 with TRBJ1-2; a weak D match, TRBD1 (5 bases). Trimming left V 3 bases short and J 3 bases short, with 20 bases between. The germline V gene has CDR1 MGHRA and CDR2 YSYEKL. The CDR3 length is 17 residues. The CDR3 DNA reads as TGCGCCAGCAGCCATTCAATGGGGCCACGGGGCGACTATGGCTACACCTTC. It specifies CASSHSMGPRGDYGYTF.

V is TRBV5-1 and J is TRBJ2-3, with a possible D match to TRBD1 (5 bases). Trimming removed 2 bases at V and 2 bases at J, with 12 bases between. Germline CDR1 SGHRS, CDR2 YFSETQ. The CDR3 is made up of 15 amino acids. The CDR3 DNA reads TGCGCCAGCAGCTTCGCGACAGAAGTCACAGATACGCAGTATTTT. It is translated as CASSFATEVTDTQYF.

The V and J genes are TRBV7-2 and TRBJ1-4; D call uncertain. There are 13 residues in the CDR3. Germline values: CDR1 SGHTA, CDR2 FQGNSA. Trimming pared 3 bases from V and 7 bases from J, leaving 9 bases between. CDR3 protein: CASSLGMREKLFF. In DNA form, the CDR3 reads TGTGCCAGCAGCTTGGGGATGCGTGAAAAACTGTTTTTT.

This clone was seen only once. V gene TRBV5-4 combines with J gene TRBJ1-3; a possible D gene is TRBD1 (6 bases). Germline CDR1 and CDR2: SGHNT and YYREEE (reference sequence). The V end was cut by 2 bases, the J end by 0 bases, with 9 bases between. The CDR3 sequence is 15 residues long. CDR3 sequence reads: CASSFFRGSGNTIYF. The DNA for the CDR3 is TGTGCCAGCAGCTTTTTCAGGGGCTCTGGAAACACCATATATTTT.

This chain connects TRBV5-1 to TRBJ2-3; 7 bases line up with TRBD2. V gave up 3 bases and J gave up 1 base; unmatched junction bases: 8. This CDR3 comprises 16 residues. Germline V gene sequence: CDR1 SGHRS, CDR2 YFSETQ. In DNA, the CDR3 is TGCGCCAGCAGCTCCGGCTGGCTAGCGGGCACAGATACGCAGTATTTT. Translating it yields CASSSGWLAGTDTQYF.

V is TRBV5-5 and J is TRBJ1-4; TRBD1 matches 8 bases. CDR3 length: 19 amino acids. The germline gives CDR1 SGHKS, CDR2 YYEKEE (reference sequence). The V and J ends lost 0 bases and 8 bases, in that order; junction bases with no gene match: 18. CDR3 DNA sequence: TGTGCCAGCAGCTTGGATACAGGGCAGGGGGCGAACAAAAGGGAAAAACTGTTTTTT. It translates to CASSLDTGQGANKREKLFF. The whole variable domain, remainder taken from reference TRBV5-5 and TRBJ1-4, is DAGVTQSPTHLIKTRGQQVTLRCSPISGHKSVSWYQQVLGQGPQFIFQYYEKEERGRGNFPDRFSARQFPNYSSELNVNALLLGDSALYLCASSLDTGQGANKREKLFFGSGTQLSVL.

The V call is TRBV28, the J call TRBJ1-5; 7 bases are a match to TRBD1. The trim removed 6 bases at V and 0 bases at J, leaving 5 bases unmatched. Germline CDR1 is MDHEN and CDR2 is SYDVKM. The CDR3 has 15 amino acids. The CDR3 nucleotides are TGTGCCAGCAGCCACAGGGGAGCTAGCAATCAGCCCCAGCATTTT. Its protein product is CASSHRGASNQPQHF.

The chain employs TRBV30 and TRBJ2-7, with 9 positions matching TRBD1. The CDR3 has 12 amino acids. V lost 6 bases, J lost 4 bases, and 4 bases stayed unmatched. Germline V CDR1 and CDR2: GTSNPN, SVGIG (reference sequence). CDR3 sequence: CACTGGSYEQYF. The CDR3 DNA follows: TGTGCCTGCACAGGGGGCAGTTACGAGCAGTACTTC. Full variable domain (missing parts from reference TRBV30 and TRBJ2-7): SQTIHQWPATLVQPVGSPLSLECTVEGTSNPNLYWYRQAAGRGLQLLFYSVGIGQISSEVPQNLSASRPQDRQFILSSKKLLLSDSGFYLCACTGGSYEQYFGPGTRLTVT.

The chain combines TRBV5-6 with TRBJ2-5, with D uncertain. Germline lookup yields CDR1 SGHDT and CDR2 YYEEEE. The CDR3 is made up of 16 amino acids. The germline V and J ends were trimmed by 0 bases and 0 bases, with 12 bases remaining between them. CDR3 amino acids: CASSLARRLHQETQYF. CDR3 coding DNA: TGTGCCAGCAGCTTGGCCCGACGACTGCACCAAGAGACCCAGTACTTC.

CDR3 in amino acids: CASSQKTVASEAFF. The CDR3 coding sequence is TGTGCCAGTAGTCAGAAAACGGTCGCAAGTGAAGCTTTCTTT. This chain links TRBV19 with TRBJ1-1; unclear D gene. CDR1 is LNHDA, CDR2 SQIVND, per germline (reference sequence). This CDR3 has 14 amino acids. V lost 5 bases, J lost 7 bases, and 17 bases lay in between.

A note on this clone: This may be a read error: a much more frequent sequence differs by one nucleotide. V gene TRBV6-5 combines with J gene TRBJ1-1; D remains unclear. V was cut by 0 bases and J by 1 base, with 6 bases left in between. This CDR3 is built from 14 residues. The germline gives CDR1 MNHEY, CDR2 SVGAGI. CDR3: CASSYSRENTEAFF. CDR3 nucleotides: TGTGCCAGCAGTTACTCGAGGGAGAACACTGAAGCTTTCTTT.

The count of this clone is one. The V and J genes are TRBV7-9 and TRBJ2-1; D gene uncertain. V lost 2 bases, J lost 8 bases, and 7 bases lay in between. CDR1 is SEHNR, CDR2 FQNEAQ, per germline (reference sequence). CDR3 length equals 12 residues. As DNA, the CDR3 is TGTGCCAGCAGCTTAAACGTCGATGAGCAGTTCTTC. Its protein is CASSLNVDEQFF. Drawing the rest from reference TRBV7-9 and TRBJ2-1, the complete variable domain is DTGVSQNPRHKITKRGQNVTFRCDPISEHNRLYWYRQTLGQGPEFLTYFQNEAQLEKSRLLSDRFSAERPKGSFSTLEIQRTEQGDSAMYLCASSLNVDEQFFGPGTRLTVL.